Listed below are T cell receptor beta chains from one sample, sequenced in a study of tumor and adjacent non-tumor tissue in lung cancer. MiXCR was run by TCRdb on the multiplex PCR reads, yielding one entry per CDR3 protein. This sample carries about 76,000 distinct CDR3 sequences, 65% to 85% of them seen once, and the ten largest clones take about half. Sequencing used distant non-tumor lung tissue. These receptors were collected from a man aged 60-69 years with non-small cell lung cancer. Each CDR3 is given without its conserved first and last residue. The order of the fields is CDR3 protein, V gene.

ASSLGLEVNEQF	TRBV11-2
DSSLVGASSRANVLT	TRBV6-5
ASSELAGGFDTQY	TRBV4-3
ASSLKRNTETF	TRBV11-2
ATRGPLDFGYT	TRBV11-2
ASSRPAVTAEAF	TRBV4-2
ASSITTGGMNTEAF	TRBV12-3/TRBV12-4
SARDGTGKGQY	TRBV20-1
TWSGTSGKTDTQY	TRBV30
SASAVTYELY	TRBV20-1
ASSAIGVRAAAF	TRBV5-4
ASSEGGRSTGELL	TRBV11-2
ANIIAGDDNEQF	TRBV10-1
ARSEPRTGGDEQY	TRBV6-1
VSSAPEWGYT	TRBV11-1
ASSQDGQGYNEQI	TRBV11-2
VSSPVGGRAHEQF	TRBV4-1
AKSSREAGGYGAGELF	TRBV11-3
ARSKLAGGPETQY	TRBV6-1
ASILVPDVETQY	TRBV5-1
ANGRTEETQY	TRBV6-5
ASSTGTDMQY	TRBV6-5
ASGYTTGSDQPQH	TRBV6-5
SVGEDRTTGELF	TRBV29-1
TSSELAGGPETQY	TRBV6-5
ASSSRGAGGYRPGKLF	TRBV11-3
ASSLGGCPGDTIY	TRBV11-2
ASTPLRLALEQL	TRBV5-6
SDRLFDTIY	TRBV20-1
ASNQRDRGDEQY	TRBV4-3
SARIVSGTVCGQF	TRBV20-1
ASSRLASGTYEQY	TRBV6-2/TRBV6-3
ASSSPGGPTLYEQY	TRBV6-2/TRBV6-3
ASSLGVGQWNYGYT	TRBV7-9
ASSRGRGALSYERY	TRBV11-2